These T cell receptor beta chains were read from a single sample in a study of T cell responses to AZD1222 COVID-19 vaccine. Assay: immunoSEQ multiplex PCR; the TCRdb copy retains only in-frame clones and omits some. The table lists about 94,000 clones, around nine tenths of them singletons. The material sequenced was peripheral blood, taken 28 days after the second AZD1222 dose. The receptors derive from an adult who received the AZD1222 COVID-19 vaccine. Both conserved end residues are part of each CDR3. Fields, in order: CDR3 protein, CDR3 DNA, J gene, CDR3 length, clone size, D gene, V gene. D genes are given only for firm matches. Part of the rows lack a size; the others show once, few, many or a class for expanded clones.

CDR3: CASSVGMDTGELFF
DNA: TGTGCCAGCAGCGTAGGAATGGACACCGGGGAGCTGTTTTTT
J: TRBJ2-2
length: 14
size: -
D: -
V: TRBV9

CDR3: CANSLSGRNNEQFF
DNA: TGTGCCAACTCTCTTAGCGGGAGGAACAATGAGCAGTTCTTC
J: TRBJ2-1
length: 14
size: -
D: TRBD2
V: TRBV5-4

CDR3: CASSLGPGEKLFF
DNA: TGTGCCAGCAGCTTAGGTCCGGGTGAAAAACTGTTTTTT
J: TRBJ1-4
length: 13
size: few
D: -
V: TRBV7-3

CDR3: CASSQSSGNTIYF
DNA: TGTGCCAGCAGCCAAAGTTCTGGAAACACCATATATTTT
J: TRBJ1-3
length: 13
size: -
D: -
V: TRBV3-1/TRBV3-2

CDR3: CASGVSLNTEAFF
DNA: TGTGCCTCCGGGGTGAGTTTAAACACTGAAGCTTTCTTT
J: TRBJ1-1
length: 13
size: -
D: -
V: TRBV6-6

CDR3: CASRAGGGYGYTF
DNA: TGCGCCAGCAGGGCAGGGGGCGGCTATGGCTACACCTTC
J: TRBJ1-2
length: 13
size: -
D: TRBD1
V: TRBV5-1

CDR3: CASSEALAGREETQYF
DNA: TGCGCCAGCAGTGAGGCCCTAGCGGGACGAGAAGAGACCCAGTACTTC
J: TRBJ2-5
length: 16
size: -
D: TRBD2
V: TRBV10-1

CDR3: CASSAMHTNTGELFF
DNA: TGTGCCAGCAGCGCAATGCATACGAACACCGGGGAGCTGTTTTTT
J: TRBJ2-2
length: 15
size: -
D: -
V: TRBV9

CDR3: CASSPNPRQGVGTGELFF
DNA: TGTGCCAGCAGCCCAAACCCTAGACAGGGTGTAGGTACCGGGGAGCTGTTTTTT
J: TRBJ2-2
length: 18
size: once
D: TRBD1
V: TRBV9

CDR3: CASPPSGGLRNTEAFF
DNA: TGTGCCAGCCCCCCATCGGGGGGTCTTAGGAACACTGAAGCTTTCTTT
J: TRBJ1-1
length: 16
size: -
D: -
V: TRBV28

CDR3: CASSYPTGAGYGYTF
DNA: TGTGCCAGCAGTTACCCTACAGGGGCGGGCTATGGCTACACCTTC
J: TRBJ1-2
length: 15
size: -
D: TRBD1
V: TRBV6-5

CDR3: CASSLATGAYNEQFF
DNA: TGTGCCAGCAGCTTAGCGACAGGGGCATACAATGAGCAGTTCTTC
J: TRBJ2-1
length: 15
size: once
D: TRBD1
V: TRBV7-2

CDR3: CASSLAGGGNEQYF
DNA: TGTGCCAGCAGCTTAGCCGGGGGTGGGAACGAGCAGTACTTC
J: TRBJ2-7
length: 14
size: -
D: -
V: TRBV11-3

CDR3: CASSFGTRWTSPTDTQYF
DNA: TGTGCCAGCAGCTTCGGGACTCGTTGGACGTCCCCCACAGATACGCAGTATTTT
J: TRBJ2-3
length: 18
size: -
D: -
V: TRBV5-8

CDR3: CASEGTGRNEQFF
DNA: TGTGCCAGCGAGGGGACAGGGCGGAATGAGCAGTTCTTC
J: TRBJ2-1
length: 13
size: -
D: TRBD1
V: TRBV12-3/TRBV12-4